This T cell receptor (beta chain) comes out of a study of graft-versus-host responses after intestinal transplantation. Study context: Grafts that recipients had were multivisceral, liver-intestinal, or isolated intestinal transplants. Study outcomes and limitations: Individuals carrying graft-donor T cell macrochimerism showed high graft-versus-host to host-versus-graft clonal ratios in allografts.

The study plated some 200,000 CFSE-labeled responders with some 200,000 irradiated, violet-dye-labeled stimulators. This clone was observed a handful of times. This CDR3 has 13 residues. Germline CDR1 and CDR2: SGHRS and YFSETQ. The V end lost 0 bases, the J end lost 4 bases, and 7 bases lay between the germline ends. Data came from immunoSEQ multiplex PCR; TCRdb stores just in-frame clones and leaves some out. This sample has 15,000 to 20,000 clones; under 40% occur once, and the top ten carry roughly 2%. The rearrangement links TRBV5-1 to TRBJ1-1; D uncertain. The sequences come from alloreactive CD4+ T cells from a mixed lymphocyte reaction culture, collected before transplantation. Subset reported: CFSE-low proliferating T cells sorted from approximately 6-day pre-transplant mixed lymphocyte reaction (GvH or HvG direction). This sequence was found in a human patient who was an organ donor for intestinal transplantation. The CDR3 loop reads CASSLAGSTEAFF. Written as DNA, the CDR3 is TGCGCCAGCAGCTTGGCTGGGAGCACTGAAGCTTTCTTT.